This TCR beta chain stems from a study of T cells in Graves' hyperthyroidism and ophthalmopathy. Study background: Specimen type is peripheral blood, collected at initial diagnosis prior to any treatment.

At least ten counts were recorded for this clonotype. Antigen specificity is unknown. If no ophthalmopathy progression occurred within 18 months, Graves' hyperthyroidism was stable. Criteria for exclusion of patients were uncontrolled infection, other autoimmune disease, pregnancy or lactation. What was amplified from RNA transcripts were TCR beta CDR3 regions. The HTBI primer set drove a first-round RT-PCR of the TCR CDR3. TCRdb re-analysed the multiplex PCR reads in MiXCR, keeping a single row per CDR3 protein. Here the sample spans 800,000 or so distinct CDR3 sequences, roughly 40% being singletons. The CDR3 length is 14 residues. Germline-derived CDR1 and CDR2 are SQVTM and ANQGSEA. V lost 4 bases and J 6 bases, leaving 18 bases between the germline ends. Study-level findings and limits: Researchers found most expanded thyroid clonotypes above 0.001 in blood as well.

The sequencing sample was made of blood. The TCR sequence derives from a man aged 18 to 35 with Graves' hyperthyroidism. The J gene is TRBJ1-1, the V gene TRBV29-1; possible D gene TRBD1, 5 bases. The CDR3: CSVGGGGKISEAFF. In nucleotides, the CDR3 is TGCAGCGTTGGGGGGGGGGGAAAGATCTCTGAAGCTTTCTTT.